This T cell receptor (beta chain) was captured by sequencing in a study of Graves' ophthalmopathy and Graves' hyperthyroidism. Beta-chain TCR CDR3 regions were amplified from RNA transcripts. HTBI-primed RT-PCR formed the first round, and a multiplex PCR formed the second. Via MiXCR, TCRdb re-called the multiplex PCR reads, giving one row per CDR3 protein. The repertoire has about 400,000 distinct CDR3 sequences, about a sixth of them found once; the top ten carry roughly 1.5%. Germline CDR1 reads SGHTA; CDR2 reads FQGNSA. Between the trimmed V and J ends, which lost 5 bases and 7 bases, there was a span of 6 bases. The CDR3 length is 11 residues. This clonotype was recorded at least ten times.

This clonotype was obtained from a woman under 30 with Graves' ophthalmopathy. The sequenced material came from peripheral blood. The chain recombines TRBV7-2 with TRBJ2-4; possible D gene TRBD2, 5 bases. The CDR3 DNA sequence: TGTGCCAGCAGCCGAGGGAACATTCAGTACTTC. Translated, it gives CASSRGNIQYF.